This T cell receptor (beta chain) stems from a study of CD8+ T cells in alopecia areata. Study observations and caveats: Greater clonality was observed in lesional scalp samples, especially alopecia totalis/universalis, versus normal scalp. Although TCR sharing was seen in mice, sharing across patients was less clear, possibly for HLA-related reasons.

Peripheral blood, together with lesional scalp punch biopsies, was collected from alopecia areata patients. The CDR3 runs 12 residues. Germline V lookup: CDR1 GTSNPN, CDR2 SVGIG (reference sequence). Between the trimmed V and J ends, which lost 4 bases and 0 bases, there was a span of 6 bases. Reverse transcription of extracted RNA yielded cDNA, which provided the sequencing template. Here immunoSEQ multiplex PCR was the method, and the copy in TCRdb shows in-frame clones only, minus some. This sample has more than 110,000 clones, with roughly 64% found just once. In its sample, this clone was seen a few times. Its antigen is undetermined.

The rearrangement uses TRBV30 and TRBJ1-1; D gene uncertain. The source was CD4+ T cells sorted from blood, collected at week 0. The TCR originated in a human donor with alopecia areata. The CDR3 region is CAWIRLNTEAFF. In DNA form, the CDR3 reads TGTGCCTGGATACGGCTGAACACTGAAGCTTTCTTT.